Listed below are T cell receptor beta chains from one sample, sequenced in a study of cytomegalovirus exposure and HLA in healthy donors. Sequencing used immunoSEQ multiplex PCR; TCRdb keeps in-frame clones, though not all of them. The sample holds some 250,000 clones, around 90% seen once. The specimen sequenced was PBMCs. These receptors came from a woman under 40 in good health and CMV-seronegative. The CDR3 runs from the conserved cysteine through the conserved F or W. D genes are given only for firm matches. For some rows the clone size is stated as once, few or many, or as a class when expanded; others skip it.

TRBJ2-7 TRBD2 TRBV7-3 NA TGTGCCAGCAGCCGACTAGCGGGACACGAGCAGTACTTC CASSRLAGHEQYF
TRBJ1-1 NA TRBV27 NA TGTGCCAGCAGTACTATGACCCTCACTGAAGCTTTCTTT CASSTMTLTEAFF
TRBJ2-7 TRBD2 TRBV7-9 NA TGTGCCAGTGGACTAGCGGGATCCTACGAGCAGTACTTC CASGLAGSYEQYF
TRBJ2-5 TRBD2 TRBV28 NA TGTGCCAGCAGTTCGCGACTAGCGGGAGAAGAGACCCAGTACTTC CASSSRLAGEETQYF
TRBJ1-4 NA TRBV28 NA TGTGCCAGCAGTTTTGGGAACTCTCGTGAAAAACTGTTTTTT CASSFGNSREKLFF
TRBJ1-1 TRBD1 TRBV7-9 NA TGTGCCAGCAGCCCACGGGACAGTTTGAACACTGAAGCTTTCTTT CASSPRDSLNTEAFF
TRBJ1-5 NA TRBV6-6 few TGTGCCAGCAGTTACGTCAATCAGCCCCAGCATTTT CASSYVNQPQHF
TRBJ2-2 NA TRBV28 NA TGTGCCACCTTCGCGCCACGGGACACCGGGGAGCTGTTTTTT CATFAPRDTGELFF
TRBJ2-5 NA TRBV27 NA TGTGCCAGCAGTCCGAAACCGGACCGGGTCCCGGGCCACAAAGAGACCCAGTACTTC CASSPKPDRVPGHKETQYF
TRBJ2-7 NA TRBV6-5 few TGTGCCAGCAGTTCAGGTCTAGGAGAGTACTTC CASSSGLGEYF
TRBJ1-4 TRBD1 TRBV29-1 NA TGCAGCGTTGCTACGGACAGGGGAACTAATGAAAAACTGTTTTTT CSVATDRGTNEKLFF
TRBJ2-1 NA TRBV18 NA TGTGCCAGCTCACAAAGCTCCTACAATGAGCAGTTCTTC CASSQSSYNEQFF
TRBJ2-1 NA TRBV7-3 few TGTGCCAGCAGCTTTGTGCTAGCCTCTTACAATGAGCAGTTCTTC CASSFVLASYNEQFF
TRBJ1-4 TRBD1 TRBV5-1 NA TGCGCCAGCAGCGTAGGACAGGGGGCGAGGGAAAAACTGTTTTTT CASSVGQGAREKLFF
TRBJ2-5 NA TRBV5-4 NA TGTGCCAGCAGCTTGGTGCGTGCTGAGACCCAGTACTTC CASSLVRAETQYF
TRBJ1-5 TRBD1 TRBV2 few TGTGCCAGCACCCTAAGGACAGGGACGGATCAGCCCCAGCATTTT CASTLRTGTDQPQHF
TRBJ2-3 NA TRBV28 NA TGTGCCAGCAGTTTATCCCCTCCGAATACGCAGTATTTT CASSLSPPNTQYF
TRBJ1-5 NA TRBV13 NA TGTGCCAGCAGCTTAAGTCTCGGTGGTCAGCCCCAGCATTTT CASSLSLGGQPQHF
TRBJ2-3 TRBD1 TRBV11-3 NA TGTGCCAGCAGCCCGGACAGGGATACGCAGTATTTT CASSPDRDTQYF
TRBJ1-1 NA TRBV15 NA TGTGCCACCAGCAGAGATATAACTCAGTTGGATTCTGAAGCTTTCTTT CATSRDITQLDSEAFF
TRBJ2-7 TRBD2 TRBV29-1 NA TGCAGCGTGAAACTAGCGTCATCAGGCTACGAGCAGTACTTC CSVKLASSGYEQYF
TRBJ2-1 TRBD2 TRBV27 NA TGTGCCAGCAGTCCATCCGTTAGCGGGGCCGCCTACAATGAGCAGTTCTTC CASSPSVSGAAYNEQFF
TRBJ2-1 TRBD2 TRBV7-7 NA TGTGCCAGCAGCTTAATGCTAGCGGGGAGCTCCTACAATGAGCAGTTCTTC CASSLMLAGSSYNEQFF
TRBJ2-4 NA TRBV11-2 NA TGTGCCAGCAGCTTAGGGGTAGGCTCCGAAAACATTCAGTACTTC CASSLGVGSENIQYF
TRBJ2-5 NA TRBV4-2 NA TGTGCCAGCAGCCAAGGATCTGGCCCTTGGGAGACCCAGTACTTC CASSQGSGPWETQYF
TRBJ2-2 TRBD2 TRBV4-2 NA TGTGCCAGCAGCCAAGTAGCGGGAGGGTTCAACACCGGGGAGCTGTTTTTT CASSQVAGGFNTGELFF
TRBJ2-7 TRBD1 TRBV4-1 NA TGCGCCAGCAGCCGACAGGGGGGCGACGAGCAGTACTTC CASSRQGGDEQYF
TRBJ1-2 TRBD1 TRBV29-1 NA TGCAGCGTCCTACAGGGGGCCGCCTATGGCTACACCTTC CSVLQGAAYGYTF
TRBJ2-1 NA TRBV4-3 NA TGCGCCAGCAGCCAAGATGCCGGGTCAACAGGGAATGAGCAGTTCTTC CASSQDAGSTGNEQFF
TRBJ2-7 TRBD1 TRBV27 NA TGTGCCAGCAGTGCTTCCGGGACAGACTACGAGCAGTACTTC CASSASGTDYEQYF
TRBJ2-1 NA TRBV4-3 NA TGCGCCAGCAGCCAAGAAGGCCCGGGTCTCTCCTACAATGAGCAGTTCTTC CASSQEGPGLSYNEQFF